The next 18 T cell receptor beta chains were all read from a single sample in a study of blood T cell repertoires in COVID-19. TCRdb's table, derived via immunoSEQ multiplex PCR, lists solely in-frame clones and lacks some. The sample consists of some 40,000 clones, approximately 70% of them appearing once. The sample consisted of peripheral blood. The receptors derive from a man older than 75 with acute or convalescent COVID-19.

The chain uses TRBV7-2 and TRBJ2-2; D is ambiguous. This CDR3 has 13 residues. Trimming took 5 bases from V and 5 from J, leaving 9 bases between them. Germline V gene data show CDR1 as SGHTA and CDR2 as FQGNSA. The CDR3 bases are TGTGCCAGCAGCATCAGGATAACCGGGGAGCTGTTTTTT. Its protein product is CASSIRITGELFF.

This clone is termed medium-sized. The chain employs TRBV6-5 and TRBJ1-4, with D perhaps TRBD1 (6 bases). Germline CDR1 and CDR2: MNHEY and SVGAGI. V gave up 2 bases and J gave up 10 bases, with 8 bases separating them. The CDR3 consists of 12 residues. The CDR3 loop reads CASSYTGLKLFF. CDR3 nucleotides: TGTGCCAGCAGTTACACAGGGCTAAAACTGTTTTTT.

In this sample, this clone turned up a few times. This chain links TRBV6-6 with TRBJ1-5; possible D gene TRBD1, 6 bases. Germline values: CDR1 MNHNY, CDR2 SVGAGI (reference sequence). This CDR3 region has 16 residues. V was pared by 2 bases and J by 2 bases, with 13 bases between. CDR3 coding DNA: TGTGCCAGCAGTTACGGCGGGGGCGCGGGCAATCAGCCCCAGCATTTT. Translated: CASSYGGGAGNQPQHF.

The rearrangement joins TRBV23-1 to TRBJ1-3; 7 nucleotides match TRBD1. TRBV23-1 is an ORF, and what it does is uncertain. V lost 3 bases, J lost 2 bases, and 19 bases stayed unmatched. The CDR3 covers 20 residues. The CDR3: CASSHPPDRVISPPGNTIYF. The DNA of the CDR3 is TGCGCCAGCAGTCACCCGCCCGACAGGGTAATATCGCCTCCTGGAAACACCATATATTTT.

This clone has just a few counts. The V call is TRBV19, the J call TRBJ1-2; D unclear. The CDR3 is made up of 13 amino acids. Germline loops: CDR1 LNHDA, CDR2 SQIVND (reference sequence). Trimming took 6 bases from V and 2 from J, leaving 10 bases between them. The CDR3 DNA reads TGTGCCAGTAGGGGCCAATCGAACTATGGCTACACCTTC. Protein product: CASRGQSNYGYTF.

The V call is TRBV2, the J call TRBJ2-6, with 10 bases lining up with TRBD2. CDR3 length: 16 residues. The V segment lost 11 bases and the J segment 4 bases; nucleotides outside the gene matches: 11. Germline CDR1 is SNHLY and CDR2 is FYNNEI. The CDR3, as DNA: TGTGCCCCAGGGGAGCGGGAGGGCTCCGGGGCCAACGTCCTGACTTTC. It encodes CAPGEREGSGANVLTF.

The chain combines TRBV12-5 with TRBJ2-2; 7 bases align to TRBD2. With 2 bases clipped from V and 6 bases from J, the junction kept 9 bases outside the gene matches. Germline values: CDR1 LGHNT, CDR2 FRNRAP. The CDR3 extends over 16 amino acids. In nucleotides, the CDR3 is TGTGCTAGTGGTTTGAGTCTAGCGGAAGGTGCCGGGGAGCTGTTTTTT. Translated: CASGLSLAEGAGELFF.

The chain couples TRBV27 to TRBJ1-1; TRBD1 matches 9 bases. CDR1 MNHEY and CDR2 SMNVEV come from the germline V gene (reference sequence). The CDR3 covers 16 residues. V lost 5 bases to trimming and J lost 0 bases; unmatched junction nucleotides: 7. The CDR3 here is CASSPSWTGVNTEAFF. The CDR3 bases are TGTGCCAGCAGTCCCTCGTGGACAGGGGTGAACACTGAAGCTTTCTTT.

This chain connects TRBV4-3 to TRBJ2-2; D is perhaps TRBD2 (6 bases). CDR3 size: 15 residues. V shed 8 bases and J shed 2 bases, with 15 bases lying between them. CDR1 is LGHNA, CDR2 YSLEER, per germline. In DNA form, the CDR3 reads TGCGCCAGCGGGAGCGGGTCCTATAACACCGGGGAGCTGTTTTTT. Protein sequence: CASGSGSYNTGELFF.

The chain carries TRBV20-1 and TRBJ2-7; weak D call: TRBD2 (5 bases). The CDR3 covers 11 residues. The germline V gene has CDR1 DFQATT and CDR2 SNEGSKA (reference sequence). CDR3 in amino acids: CSAPDYYEQYF. The CDR3 DNA reads TGCAGCGCCCCAGACTATTACGAGCAGTACTTC.

V and J are TRBV14 and TRBJ2-5, with TRBD1 matching over 7 bases. The ends lost 10 bases at V and 9 bases at J; junction bases unmatched: 14. Germline-derived CDR1 and CDR2 are SGHDN and FVKESK. The CDR3 is 13 residues long. CDR3 in amino acids: CATTDRLIFAQYF. CDR3 in DNA: TGTGCCACCACGGACAGGCTGATCTTTGCCCAGTACTTC.

The J gene is TRBJ2-2, the V gene TRBV5-1; 7 bases agree with TRBD2. The CDR3 length is 17 residues. Trimming took 0 bases from V and 5 from J; bases not matched to a gene: 10. The germline gives CDR1 SGHRS, CDR2 YFSETQ. This CDR3 is CASSLEARTRWTGELFF. In DNA form, the CDR3 reads TGCGCCAGCAGCTTGGAGGCCCGGACTAGATGGACCGGGGAGCTGTTTTTT.

The rearrangement uses TRBV5-6 and TRBJ2-6, with a possible D match to TRBD1 (6 bases). CDR1 is SGHDT, CDR2 YYEEEE, per germline. Trimming took 7 bases from V and 2 from J, leaving 16 bases between them. This CDR3 region has 16 residues. The CDR3, as DNA: TGTGCCAGCTCACACAAGGGGGATCCTGGGGCCAACGTCCTGACTTTC. Translation: CASSHKGDPGANVLTF. Looking up the rest from reference TRBV5-6 and TRBJ2-6 gives the full variable domain: DAGVTQSPTHLIKTRGQQVTLRCSPKSGHDTVSWYQQALGQGPQFIFQYYEEEERQRGNFPDRFSGHQFPNYSSELNVNALLLGDSALYLCASSHKGDPGANVLTFGAGSRLTVL.

There are many counts of this clone. The rearrangement uses TRBV4-1 and TRBJ1-6; possibly TRBD1 for D (6 bases). The CDR3 totals 15 residues. V lost 3 bases and J 8 bases, leaving 14 bases between the germline ends. Germline values: CDR1 MGHRA, CDR2 YSYEKL. CDR3 amino acids: CASSQSRQDYSPLHF. The CDR3 nucleotides are TGCGCCAGCAGCCAGTCCCGACAGGACTATTCACCCCTCCACTTT.

The chain couples TRBV29-1 to TRBJ2-1; 11 nucleotides line up with TRBD1. Germline loops: CDR1 SQVTM, CDR2 ANQGSEA. The CDR3 totals 12 residues. V trimming: 7 bases; J trimming: 8 bases; junction bases outside the gene matches: 4. The CDR3 region has the DNA TGCAGCGCCCGGACAGGGGGCGATGAGCAGTTCTTC. Residues: CSARTGGDEQFF.

The rearrangement uses TRBV7-6 and TRBJ2-5; a weak D match, TRBD1 (5 bases). CDR1 and CDR2 from the germline V gene are SGHVS and FNYEAQ. V lost 5 bases to trimming and J lost 5 bases, with 9 bases between them. This CDR3 spans 12 amino acids. CDR3 DNA sequence: TGTGCCAGCAGCCCTCACAGGGAGACCCAGTACTTC. Translated, it gives CASSPHRETQYF.

The rearrangement links TRBV5-1 to TRBJ1-1; D may be TRBD1 (6 bases). The V gene lost 7 bases and the J gene lost 6 bases, with 16 bases spanning the gap. Germline CDR1 SGHRS, CDR2 YFSETQ. This CDR3 region has 13 residues. The CDR3 sequence: CASSTGYVAEAFF. CDR3 nucleotides: TGCGCCAGCTCCACAGGGTATGTTGCTGAAGCTTTCTTT.

This clone appeared a single time. The rearrangement links TRBV16 to TRBJ1-1; D gene unclear. Trimming cost V 2 bases and J 1 base, with 5 bases left between them. This CDR3 has 13 residues. Germline V gives CDR1 KGHSY, CDR2 FQNENV. Here the CDR3 reads CASSQVRNTEAFF. Written as DNA, the CDR3 is TGTGCCAGCAGCCAAGTCAGGAACACTGAAGCTTTCTTT.